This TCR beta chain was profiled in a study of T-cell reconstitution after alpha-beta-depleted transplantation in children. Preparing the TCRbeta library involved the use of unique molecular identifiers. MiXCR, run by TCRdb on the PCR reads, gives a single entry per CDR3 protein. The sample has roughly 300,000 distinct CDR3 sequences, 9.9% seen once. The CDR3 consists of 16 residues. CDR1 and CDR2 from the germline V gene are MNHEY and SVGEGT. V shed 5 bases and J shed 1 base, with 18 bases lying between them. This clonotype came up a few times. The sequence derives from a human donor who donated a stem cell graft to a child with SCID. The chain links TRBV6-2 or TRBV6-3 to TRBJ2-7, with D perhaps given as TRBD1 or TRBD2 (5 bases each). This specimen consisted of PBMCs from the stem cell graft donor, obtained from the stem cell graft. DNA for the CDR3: TGTGCCAGCAGTCCAGCCCCTTGGGACGGGTCCTACGAGCAGTACTTC. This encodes CASSPAPWDGSYEQYF.